Below, 24 T cell receptor beta chains from the same sample are listed, as sequenced in a study of tissue T cells after allogeneic stem cell transplantation. The table came from immunoSEQ multiplex PCR; TCRdb's copy has only in-frame clones and leaves some out. Of 25,000 to 30,000 clones listed, about 90% are singletons. The input for sequencing was blood, taken before transplantation. The receptors were sampled from a male donor at least 60 years old who later had graft-versus-host disease after an allogeneic stem cell transplant.

V gene TRBV4-2 combines with J gene TRBJ2-7; TRBD2 agrees at 14 bases. Germline CDR1 reads LGHNA; CDR2 reads YNFKEQ. The CDR3 has 16 residues. The trim removed 3 bases at V and 4 bases at J, leaving 5 bases unmatched. CDR3 region: CASSQGLAGVGYEQYF. CDR3 sequence (DNA): TGTGCCAGCAGCCAGGGACTAGCGGGAGTCGGGTACGAGCAGTACTTC.

This rearrangement joins TRBV19 to TRBJ2-2; D uncertain. The germline gives CDR1 LNHDA, CDR2 SQIVND (reference sequence). CDR3 length: 14 residues. V was shortened by 2 bases and J by 4 bases, with 8 bases between the two germline ends. CDR3 amino acids: CASSITWATGELFF. As DNA, the CDR3 is TGTGCCAGTAGTATAACCTGGGCCACCGGGGAGCTGTTTTTT.

The rearrangement uses TRBV11-3 and TRBJ2-5; a weak D match, TRBD1 (6 bases). The CDR3 is 13 amino acids. Between the trimmed V and J ends, which lost 6 bases and 4 bases, there was a span of 12 bases. Germline V gives CDR1 SGHNT, CDR2 YENEEA. CDR3 in DNA: TGTGCCAGCAGTTACAGGGTGCCAGAGACCCAGTACTTC. Amino acid sequence: CASSYRVPETQYF. Full variable domain (rest looked up from reference TRBV11-3 and TRBJ2-5): EAGVVQSPRYKIIEKKQPVAFWCNPISGHNTLYWYLQNLGQGPELLIRYENEEAVDDSQLPKDRFSAERLKGVDSTLKIQPAELGDSAVYLCASSYRVPETQYFGPGTRLLVL.

Only one count was recorded for this clone. CDR3 coding DNA: TGCAGCGCAGTGACAGGGGCCCACGAGCAGTACTTC. It translates to CSAVTGAHEQYF. The chain has TRBV29-1 and TRBJ2-7; the match to TRBD1 covers 8 bases. With V trimmed by 7 bases and J by 5 bases, 7 bases remained unmatched. CDR1 and CDR2 from the germline V gene are SQVTM and ANQGSEA. The CDR3 length is 12 residues.

This clone was picked up a small number of times. The V gene is TRBV5-1, the J gene TRBJ1-1, with TRBD1 matching over 7 bases. Germline CDR1 reads SGHRS; CDR2 reads YFSETQ. CDR3 size: 15 residues. The V gene end was trimmed by 0 bases and the J gene end by 6 bases; junction bases not matched to a gene: 8. The chain's CDR3 is CASSLVQGSGAEAFF. The CDR3 DNA reads as TGCGCCAGCAGCTTGGTACAGGGGTCGGGCGCTGAAGCTTTCTTT.

The J gene is TRBJ2-3, the V gene TRBV3-1 (or the pseudogene TRBV3-2); TRBD1 matches at 9 bases. This CDR3 has 16 amino acids. The junction had 11 bases not matched to a gene; V was cut back by 4 bases and J by 6 bases. The germline CDR1 and CDR2 sequences are LGHDT and YNNKEL (reference sequence). CDR3 in amino acids: CASSRGQGMDGDTQYF. The DNA for the CDR3 is TGTGCCAGCAGCCGGGGACAGGGTATGGACGGGGATACGCAGTATTTT.

The chain joins TRBV6-5 to TRBJ2-7; 7 positions agree with TRBD2. Losses at the gene ends were 6 bases for V and 1 base for J; bases not matched to a gene: 0. This CDR3 region has 12 residues. In germline, CDR1 is MNHEY, CDR2 SVGAGI. This CDR3 reads CASRRESYEQYF. The DNA for the CDR3 is TGTGCCAGCAGGCGGGAGTCCTACGAGCAGTACTTC.

The chain has TRBV7-9 and TRBJ2-5, with a weak D call TRBD1 (6 bases). The germline gives CDR1 SEHNR, CDR2 FQNEAQ (reference sequence). The ends were cut back, 6 bases at V and 1 base at J, with 18 bases in the middle. The CDR3 covers 16 residues. In nucleotides, the CDR3 is TGTGCCAGCAGTAACCTTTGGGGGACACTCCAAGAGACCCAGTACTTC. This translates into CASSNLWGTLQETQYF.

This clone was seen once. The chain combines TRBV5-4 with TRBJ2-7, with D possibly matching TRBD2 (5 bases). Germline lookup yields CDR1 SGHNT and CDR2 YYREEE (reference sequence). Trimming took off 4 bases at V and 4 bases at J, with 18 bases between the two ends. The CDR3 consists of 15 residues. The DNA for the CDR3 is TGTGCCAGCAGCCTAGCCCAGCGCGGCCAATACGAGCAGTACTTC. As protein: CASSLAQRGQYEQYF.

This clone appeared a single time. The chain recombines TRBV7-2 with TRBJ2-7; 8 bases are a match to TRBD2. The germline V gene has CDR1 SGHTA and CDR2 FQGNSA. V lost 4 bases to trimming and J lost 7 bases; unmatched junction nucleotides: 12. The CDR3 contains 15 residues. CDR3 sequence: CASSWGLAGLREQYF. The DNA of the CDR3 is TGTGCCAGCAGCTGGGGTCTAGCGGGCCTTCGGGAGCAGTACTTC. Complete variable domain (other parts from reference TRBV7-2 and TRBJ2-7): GAGVSQSPSNKVTEKGKDVELRCDPISGHTALYWYRQSLGQGLEFLIYFQGNSAPDKSGLPSDRFSAERTGGSVSTLTIQRTQQEDSAVYLCASSWGLAGLREQYFGPGTRLTVT.

In the case of this clone: One junction end does not reproduce the germline sequence, and a read error may be involved. The chain combines TRBV2 with TRBJ1-1, with 10 bases matching TRBD1. In germline, CDR1 is SNHLY, CDR2 FYNNEI. There are 12 residues in the CDR3. This chain's CDR3 is CASSVGDRGRLF. CDR3 bases: TGTGCCAGCAGCGTAGGAGACAGGGGGCGCCTCTTT.

In DNA, the CDR3 is TGTGCCAGCAGAATCCTGCATCAGCCCCAGCATTTT. Residues: CASRILHQPQHF. The chain is built from TRBV6-5 and TRBJ1-5; D is unclear. Germline V gene sequence: CDR1 MNHEY, CDR2 SVGAGI. CDR3 length: 12 residues. The germline V and J ends were trimmed by 6 bases and 5 bases, with 8 bases remaining between them.

The chain joins TRBV5-5 to TRBJ1-2; no definite D call. Germline V gives CDR1 SGHKS, CDR2 YYEKEE (reference sequence). The V gene lost 1 base and the J gene lost 7 bases, with 5 bases spanning the gap. The CDR3 covers 11 residues. The CDR3 DNA is TGTGCCAGCAGCTTGTACGCTGGCTACACCTTC. Translating it yields CASSLYAGYTF. The full variable domain, with the rest looked up from reference TRBV5-5 and TRBJ1-2, is DAGVTQSPTHLIKTRGQQVTLRCSPISGHKSVSWYQQVLGQGPQFIFQYYEKEERGRGNFPDRFSARQFPNYSSELNVNALLLGDSALYLCASSLYAGYTFGSGTRLTVV.

This chain joins TRBV5-1 and TRBJ2-1; 8 nucleotides match TRBD1. Looked up from germline, CDR1 is SGHRS and CDR2 is YFSETQ. Trimming at V came to 3 bases and at J to 15 bases, leaving 8 bases not matched to a gene. This CDR3 has 12 residues. CDR3 sequence: CASSYRTGIRFF. The DNA of the CDR3 is TGCGCCAGCAGCTACAGGACAGGGATACGGTTCTTC.

The J gene is TRBJ2-7, the V gene TRBV29-1, with 9 bases matching TRBD2. The V and J ends lost 5 bases and 0 bases, in that order; junction bases with no gene match: 8. The germline V gene encodes CDR1 SQVTM and CDR2 ANQGSEA. The length of the CDR3 is 15 residues. CDR3 coding DNA: TGCAGCGTTTCCCCTCTAGCGGGGTCCTCCTACGAGCAGTACTTC. It translates to CSVSPLAGSSYEQYF.

J is TRBJ1-2 and V is TRBV3-1 (or the pseudogene TRBV3-2); 10 bases map to TRBD1. With V trimmed by 2 bases and J by 8 bases, 5 bases remained unmatched. This CDR3 has 14 amino acids. Germline values: CDR1 LGHDT, CDR2 YNNKEL (reference sequence). CDR3 residues: CASSQRQGAQGYTF. In nucleotides, the CDR3 is TGTGCCAGCAGCCAAAGACAGGGGGCGCAGGGCTACACCTTC.

This chain joins TRBV9 and TRBJ2-7, with D perhaps matching TRBD1 (5 bases). This CDR3 contains 14 residues. With 2 bases removed from V and 2 bases from J, the gap between germline ends came to 11 bases. The V gene's germline CDR1 is SGDLS and CDR2 YYNGEE. CDR3 bases: TGTGCCAGCAGCGTTGACAGTTTCACCTACGAGCAGTACTTC. Protein: CASSVDSFTYEQYF.

The chain combines TRBV19 with TRBJ2-3, with TRBD2 matching 7 bases. V lost 2 bases, J lost 2 bases, and 4 bases stayed unmatched. This CDR3 has 15 residues. Germline V gene lookup returns CDR1 LNHDA and CDR2 SQIVND (reference sequence). This CDR3 reads CASSIRGVTTDTQYF. The CDR3 nucleotides read TGTGCCAGTAGTATACGGGGGGTTACCACAGATACGCAGTATTTT.

The CDR3 nucleotides read TGTGCCAGCAGCGTGAACAGGGTCGGCTACACCTTC. This codes for CASSVNRVGYTF. The chain links TRBV5-8 to TRBJ1-2, with D possibly TRBD1 on 6 matching bases. This CDR3 is built from 12 residues. V shed 4 bases and J shed 8 bases, with 12 bases lying between them. The germline V gene has CDR1 SGHTS and CDR2 YDEGEE.

The chain couples TRBV4-3 to TRBJ1-2; D ambiguous. Germline V gene data show CDR1 as LGHNA and CDR2 as YSLEER. V dropped 0 bases and J dropped 8 bases, with 19 bases sitting between them. The CDR3 sequence is 16 residues long. Written as DNA, the CDR3 is TGCGCCAGCAGCCAAGATCGGGGAGACGCGGCGGGGGGCTACACCTTC. Translating it yields CASSQDRGDAAGGYTF.

This clone has a single count. The rearrangement uses TRBV18 and TRBJ2-3; 11 bases match TRBD1. This CDR3 region has 16 residues. With 3 bases clipped from V and 2 bases from J, the junction kept 4 bases outside the gene matches. From germline, CDR1 is KGHSH and CDR2 LQKENI. CDR3 sequence: CASSPSGQGVTDTQYF. DNA for the CDR3: TGTGCCAGCTCACCTTCGGGACAGGGGGTCACAGATACGCAGTATTTT.

The V gene is TRBV10-3, the J gene TRBJ2-3; D gene ambiguous. CDR1 and CDR2 (germline): ENHRY, SYGVKD. Trimming left V 4 bases short and J 4 bases short, with 9 bases between. This CDR3 comprises 13 residues. CDR3 region: CAISGLNADTQYF. The CDR3 coding sequence is TGTGCCATCAGTGGGTTGAACGCAGATACGCAGTATTTT.

This chain uses TRBV5-1 with TRBJ2-5; TRBD1 aligns across 7 bases. The germline V gene has CDR1 SGHRS and CDR2 YFSETQ. Trimming removed 5 bases from V and 1 base from J; junction bases left unmatched: 11. CDR3 size: 16 residues. The chain's CDR3 is CASSFSGQDSQETQYF. The CDR3 nucleotides read TGCGCCAGCAGTTTCTCCGGACAGGACTCCCAAGAGACCCAGTACTTC.

The chain couples TRBV30 to TRBJ1-5; D not certain. The CDR3 runs 16 residues. Trimming took 2 bases from V and 0 from J, leaving 14 bases between them. Germline lookup yields CDR1 GTSNPN and CDR2 SVGIG (reference sequence). The CDR3 DNA is TGTGCCTGGAGTTTTGGGAGCTCAAATAGCAATCAGCCCCAGCATTTT. This gives the protein CAWSFGSSNSNQPQHF.